This passage covers 26 T cell receptor beta chains from one sample sequenced in a study of tumor-infiltrating lymphocytes in oesophageal squamous cell carcinoma. TCRdb re-analysed the PCR reads in MiXCR, keeping a single row per CDR3 protein. The sample comprises just over 20,000 distinct CDR3 sequences, more than 30% of which are singletons, and roughly an eighth rests with the top ten. The source material was esophageal tumor tissue. These receptors were taken from a male donor with esophageal squamous cell carcinoma.

Notes on this clonotype: As the CDR3 is not closed by the conserved phenylalanine or tryptophan, this likely results from a read error. The DNA is left out, because the CDR3 cannot be placed on it with certainty; the CDR3 is given as TCRdb lists it. This chain links TRBV11-1 with TRBJ2-3; the table names TRBD1, a call not compared with the DNA. Ends included, the CDR3 has 18 residues. Germline CDR1 SGHAT, CDR2 FQDESV (reference sequence). CDR3 loop: CASSLGVGGGRETKYFGP.

This clonotype was observed at least ten times. The J gene is TRBJ2-7, the V gene TRBV6-1; D ambiguous. V lost 8 bases and J lost 0, with 11 bases in between. CDR1 and CDR2 from the germline V gene are MNHNS and SASEGT. The CDR3 has 13 residues. Here the CDR3 reads CASWNSNSYEQYF. CDR3 coding DNA: TGTGCCAGCTGGAACAGCAACTCCTACGAGCAGTACTTC.

This clonotype was observed many times. The chain has TRBV5-1 and TRBJ2-7; the match to TRBD2 covers 8 bases. Per germline, CDR1 SGHRS and CDR2 YFSETQ. J lost 3 bases, V lost 4 bases, and 9 bases had no gene match. This CDR3 comprises 15 residues. The CDR3 DNA reads as TGCGCCAGCAGCATAAGCGGGAGTGTTTTCTACGAGCAGTACTTC. This encodes CASSISGSVFYEQYF.

Details on this clonotype: Because it lacks the conserved phenylalanine or tryptophan at the end, this CDR3 is likely a read error. It is unclear where the CDR3 begins or ends on the DNA, so no DNA is shown, and the CDR3 is as TCRdb lists it. The V call is TRBV7-2, the J call TRBJ2-3; the D call TRBD2 from the table was never checked on the DNA. The CDR3 length is 17 residues, termini included. CDR1 is SGHTA, CDR2 FQGNSA, per germline. The CDR3 here is CASSLAGTSGYEQYFGN.

Concerning this clonotype: A read error is possible here, since a much larger clone lies one base away. The chain combines TRBV7-2 with TRBJ2-4; 15 nucleotides agree with TRBD2. CDR1 and CDR2 (germline): SGHTA, FQGNSA. Trimming cost V 3 bases and J 15 bases; bases outside gene matches: 12. The CDR3 totals 16 residues. The CDR3 nucleotides are TGTGCCAGCAGCTTGTCCGGGACTAGCGGGAGGAATGAGCGGTACTTC. It yields the protein CASSLSGTSGRNERYF.

This clonotype was seen a handful of times. The chain is built from TRBV24-1 and TRBJ1-5; no clear D. The CDR3 loop spans 14 amino acids. V was cut by 0 bases and J by 3 bases, with 5 bases left in between. Per the germline V gene, CDR1 is KGHDR and CDR2 is SFDVKD. The CDR3 region has the DNA TGTGCCACCAGTGATTTGAGCATCAATCAGCCCCAGCATTTT. Translated, it gives CATSDLSINQPQHF.

This chain connects TRBV18 to TRBJ1-1, with 8 bases identical to TRBD1. The germline gives CDR1 KGHSH, CDR2 LQKENI. Trimming took 4 bases from V and 1 from J; bases not matched to a gene: 2. The CDR3 consists of 14 residues. The CDR3 DNA reads as TGTGCCAGCTCACGAGGGACAGGGAACACTGAAGCTTTCTTT. It translates to CASSRGTGNTEAFF.

This clonotype was seen at least ten times. The chain links TRBV6-1 to TRBJ2-5; 10 bases match TRBD1. Germline trimming cut 6 bases from V and 11 bases from J; bases unmatched to any gene: 15. CDR3 length equals 15 residues. Germline V CDR1 and CDR2: MNHNS, SASEGT. CDR3 loop: CASSSGTGEYNEQYF. CDR3 in DNA: TGTGCCAGCAGCTCCGGGACAGGGGAATACAATGAGCAGTACTTC.

A few counts support this clonotype. This sequence joins TRBV28 and TRBJ2-3; tentatively, D is TRBD2 (5 bases). The CDR3 is 12 residues long. CDR1 and CDR2 (germline): MDHEN, SYDVKM. V was trimmed by 6 bases and J by 4 bases, leaving 8 bases between them. The CDR3 region is CASSRSADTQYF. The CDR3 bases are TGTGCCAGCAGCCGTAGCGCAGATACGCAGTATTTT.

This clonotype was picked up a small number of times. The chain combines TRBV4-1 with TRBJ1-4; D gene uncertain. V lost 2 bases to trimming and J lost 8 bases, with 18 bases between them. Germline CDR1 is MGHRA and CDR2 is YSYEKL. The CDR3 consists of 16 residues. The CDR3 DNA sequence: TGCGCCAGCAGCCAATTCGGCCGGACGGGCGCCGAAAAACTGTTTTTT. This gives the protein CASSQFGRTGAEKLFF.

This clonotype showed up just a few times. The chain carries TRBV20-1 and TRBJ2-5, with 11 positions matching TRBD2. The J call may not be correct, given that the DNA end is closer to TRBJ2-7. Germline CDR1 is DFQATT and CDR2 is SNEGSKA (reference sequence). This CDR3 comprises 17 residues. Here the CDR3 DNA reads TGCAGTGCTAGAGATGCACTAGCGGGAGTGTCTCTCTACGAGCAGTACTTC. Its protein product is CSARDALAGVSLYEQYF.

This clonotype was found many times. A much larger clone lies one base from this, so it may be a read error. This chain uses TRBV11-2 with TRBJ2-5; TRBD2 agrees at 14 bases. Germline V gene lookup returns CDR1 SGHAT and CDR2 FQNNGV. Losses at the gene ends were 4 bases for V and 11 bases for J; bases not matched to a gene: 18. The CDR3 runs to 18 residues. CDR3 loop: CASSYLGLAGVLYNEQYF. CDR3 nucleotide sequence: TGTGCCAGCAGCTATCTGGGACTAGCGGGAGTCCTCTACAATGAGCAGTACTTC. The whole variable domain, remainder taken from reference TRBV11-2 and TRBJ2-5, is EAGVAQSPRYKIIEKRQSVAFWCNPISGHATLYWYQQILGQGPKLLIQFQNNGVVDDSQLPKDRFSAERLKGVDSTLKIQPAKLEDSAVYLCASSYLGLAGVLYNEQYFGPGTRLLVL.

For this clonotype: Being one base from a much bigger clone, this may be a read error. The chain uses TRBV5-1 and TRBJ2-7; the D gene is possibly TRBD1 (6 bases). The assigned J gene may be wrong: the sequence end matches TRBJ2-1 better. Germline V gene lookup returns CDR1 SGHRS and CDR2 YFSETQ. This CDR3 is 14 amino acids long. Here the CDR3 DNA reads TGCGCCAGCAGAGTCCAGGGGAGCTCCTACGAGCAGTTCTTC. Amino acid sequence: CASRVQGSSYEQFF.

J is TRBJ2-3 and V is TRBV10-3, with D possibly TRBD1 on 5 matching bases. The end of the DNA is better explained by TRBJ2-7, so the J call may be wrong. There are 14 residues in the CDR3. Germline loops: CDR1 ENHRY, CDR2 SYGVKD. In DNA, the CDR3 is TGTGCCATCAGTGAGTGGCAGGGTAGCCACGAGCAGTACTTC. It codes for CAISEWQGSHEQYF.

The V gene is TRBV7-3, the J gene TRBJ2-7; D might be TRBD1 (6 bases). Trimming removed 1 base at V and 5 bases at J, with 12 bases between. The germline gives CDR1 SGHTA, CDR2 FQGTGA. CDR3 size: 14 residues. The CDR3 reads CASSLKGGGNEQYF. The CDR3 region has the DNA TGTGCCAGCAGCTTAAAAGGTGGGGGCAACGAGCAGTACTTC.

There are many counts of this clonotype. V is TRBV27 and J is TRBJ1-2; maybe TRBD1 (5 bases). CDR3 length equals 15 residues. The V gene lost 5 bases and the J gene lost 4 bases, with 17 bases spanning the gap. The germline V gene has CDR1 MNHEY and CDR2 SMNVEV (reference sequence). Here the CDR3 reads CASSPGPNYFYGYTF. The DNA of the CDR3 is TGTGCCAGCAGTCCGGGACCGAATTATTTCTATGGCTACACCTTC.

The genes are TRBV7-3 and TRBJ2-1; a weak D match, TRBD1 (5 bases). The CDR3 runs to 15 residues. The V gene lost 2 bases and the J gene lost 0 bases, with 8 bases spanning the gap. CDR1 SGHTA and CDR2 FQGTGA come from the germline V gene. The CDR3 DNA reads TGTGCCAGCAGCTTAGGGGCGACCTCCTACAATGAGCAGTTCTTC. Translating gives CASSLGATSYNEQFF.

With regard to this clonotype: The final CDR3 position lacks the conserved phenylalanine or tryptophan, pointing to a likely read error. No DNA is shown, since the ends of the CDR3 on it are uncertain; the CDR3 is the one TCRdb lists. This chain links TRBV28 with TRBJ2-7; the table's TRBD2 call for D was not verified on the DNA. The CDR3 region is 20 residues in length, termini included. Germline assignment: CDR1 MDHEN and CDR2 SYDVKM. The CDR3 reads CASSLYGLGEGRLYGYTFGS.

As regards this clonotype: This CDR3 is missing its conserved last phenylalanine or tryptophan, likely due to a read error. The limits of the CDR3 on the DNA are not certain, so only TCRdb's listed CDR3 is given. The chain has TRBV28 and TRBJ2-1; the tabulated D call, TRBD2, remains unverified against the DNA. The CDR3 numbers 15 amino acids, ends counted. Germline V gene lookup returns CDR1 MDHEN and CDR2 SYDVKM. The CDR3 spells CASSWGDSNGYTFGS.

V and J are TRBV7-9 and TRBJ2-1; 10 bases match TRBD2. Per germline, CDR1 SEHNR and CDR2 FQNEAQ (reference sequence). The CDR3 is made up of 15 amino acids. Trimming removed 5 bases from V and 9 bases from J; junction bases left unmatched: 10. In DNA, the CDR3 is TGTGCCAGCAGCCCACTTAGCGGGGGGCCTTTTGAGCAGTTCTTC. It codes for CASSPLSGGPFEQFF.

This clonotype was counted many times. The J gene is TRBJ2-7, the V gene TRBV5-1; unclear D gene. Trimming pared 7 bases from V and 2 bases from J, leaving 16 bases between. Germline CDR1 reads SGHRS; CDR2 reads YFSETQ. The CDR3 covers 14 residues. CDR3 residues: CASPTDLVTYEQYF. CDR3 nucleotides: TGCGCCAGCCCAACAGACCTGGTGACCTACGAGCAGTACTTC.

This clonotype was recorded a few times. This chain connects TRBV4-2 to TRBJ2-5; no definite D call. The J call may be in error: the DNA end matches TRBJ2-1 better. The CDR3 contains 16 residues. The germline CDR1 and CDR2 sequences are LGHNA and YNFKEQ. The DNA for the CDR3 is TGTGCCAGCAGCCAAGAATCTGGCCCTACCGGAGCCGAGCAGTTCTTC. Protein product: CASSQESGPTGAEQFF.

By its share, this clonotype is medium-sized. The chain couples TRBV12-3 or TRBV12-4 to TRBJ1-1; D possibly corresponds to TRBD1 (6 bases). V was trimmed by 6 bases and J by 0 bases, leaving 11 bases between them. This CDR3 has 14 residues. CDR3 nucleotides: TGTGCCAGCAGGCGACAGGTTATGAACACTGAAGCTTTCTTT. Its protein product is CASRRQVMNTEAFF.

The genes are TRBV18 and TRBJ2-3; no clear D. CDR3 length: 16 residues. V was pared by 2 bases and J by 0 bases, with 12 bases between. The germline V gene encodes CDR1 KGHSH and CDR2 LQKENI. CDR3: CASSPSSVPSTDTQYF. CDR3 nucleotides: TGTGCCAGCTCACCATCGTCGGTACCTAGCACAGATACGCAGTATTTT.

This sequence joins TRBV24-1 and TRBJ2-1; no clear D gene. CDR3 length equals 11 residues. V was shortened by 8 bases and J by 6 bases, with 7 bases between the two germline ends. From germline, CDR1 is KGHDR and CDR2 SFDVKD. The CDR3 coding sequence is TGTGCCACCACCTTGGGCAATGAGCAGTTCTTC. The encoded protein is CATTLGNEQFF.

DNA of the CDR3: TGCGCCAGCAGCCGCTACCAAGGACGTGAGAACGAGCAGTTCTTC. Its translation is CASSRYQGRENEQFF. V usage is TRBV4-1 and J usage is TRBJ2-4; D gene unclear. The J call is uncertain, as TRBJ2-1 better fits the DNA end. The CDR3 covers 15 residues. Germline V CDR1 and CDR2: MGHRA, YSYEKL.